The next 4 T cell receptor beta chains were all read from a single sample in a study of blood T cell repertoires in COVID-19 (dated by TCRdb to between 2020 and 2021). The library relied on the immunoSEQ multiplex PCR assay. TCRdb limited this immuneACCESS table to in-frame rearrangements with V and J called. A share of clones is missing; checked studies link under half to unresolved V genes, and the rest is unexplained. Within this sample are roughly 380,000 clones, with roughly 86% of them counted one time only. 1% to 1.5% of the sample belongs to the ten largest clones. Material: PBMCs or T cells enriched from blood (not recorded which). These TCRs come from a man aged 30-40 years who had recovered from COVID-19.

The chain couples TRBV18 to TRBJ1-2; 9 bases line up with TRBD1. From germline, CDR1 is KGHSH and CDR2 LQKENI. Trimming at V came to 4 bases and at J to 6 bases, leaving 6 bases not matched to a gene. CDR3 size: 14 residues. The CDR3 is CASSQQGARDGYTF. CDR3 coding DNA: TGTGCCAGCTCACAACAGGGGGCGCGGGATGGCTACACCTTC.

This CDR3 is CASSIWGLPYEQYF. The CDR3 region has the DNA TGTGCCAGTAGTATTTGGGGCTTGCCCTACGAGCAGTACTTC. The chain carries TRBV19 and TRBJ2-7; perhaps TRBD1 as D (5 bases). Trimming took off 3 bases at V and 2 bases at J, with 11 bases between the two ends. Germline V gene data show CDR1 as LNHDA and CDR2 as SQIVND (reference sequence). This CDR3 spans 14 amino acids.

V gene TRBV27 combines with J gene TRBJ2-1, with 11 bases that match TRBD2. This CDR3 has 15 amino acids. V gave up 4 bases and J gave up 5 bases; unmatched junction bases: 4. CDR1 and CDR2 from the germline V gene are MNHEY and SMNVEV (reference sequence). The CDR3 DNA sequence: TGTGCCAGCAGTTCCCTAGCGGGGGGCCACAATGAGCAGTTCTTC. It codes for CASSSLAGGHNEQFF.

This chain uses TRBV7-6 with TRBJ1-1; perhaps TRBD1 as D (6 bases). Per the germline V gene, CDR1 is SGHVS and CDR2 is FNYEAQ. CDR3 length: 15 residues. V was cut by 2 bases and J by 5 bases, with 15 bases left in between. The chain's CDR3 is CASSLLSDSGTEAFF. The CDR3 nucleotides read TGTGCCAGCAGCTTATTATCGGACAGTGGAACTGAAGCTTTCTTT.